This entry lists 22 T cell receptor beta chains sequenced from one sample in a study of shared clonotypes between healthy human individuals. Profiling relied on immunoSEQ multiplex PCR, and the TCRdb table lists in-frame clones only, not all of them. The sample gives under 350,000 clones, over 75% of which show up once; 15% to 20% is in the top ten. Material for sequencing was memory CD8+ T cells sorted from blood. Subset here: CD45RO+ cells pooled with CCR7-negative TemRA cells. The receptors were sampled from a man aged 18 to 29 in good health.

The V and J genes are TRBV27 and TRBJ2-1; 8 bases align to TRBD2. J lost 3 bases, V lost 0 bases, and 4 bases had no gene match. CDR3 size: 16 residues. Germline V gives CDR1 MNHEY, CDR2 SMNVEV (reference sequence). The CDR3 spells CASSLSRGDYYNEQFF. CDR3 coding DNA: TGTGCCAGCAGTTTATCGCGGGGGGACTACTACAATGAGCAGTTCTTC.

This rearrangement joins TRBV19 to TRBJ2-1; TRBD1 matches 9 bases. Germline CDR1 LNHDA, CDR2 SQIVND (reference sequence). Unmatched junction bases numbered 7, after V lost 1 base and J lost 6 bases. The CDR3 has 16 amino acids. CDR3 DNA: TGTGCCAGTAGTATAGCTGGGACAGGGCTCGCCAATGAGCAGTTCTTC. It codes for CASSIAGTGLANEQFF.

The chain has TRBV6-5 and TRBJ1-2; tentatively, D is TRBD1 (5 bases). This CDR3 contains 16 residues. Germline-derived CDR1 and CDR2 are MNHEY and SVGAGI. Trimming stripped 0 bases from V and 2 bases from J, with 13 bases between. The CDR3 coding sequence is TGTGCCAGCAGTTACTCGGTGGGGGAAAGGAACTATGGCTACACCTTC. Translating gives CASSYSVGERNYGYTF.

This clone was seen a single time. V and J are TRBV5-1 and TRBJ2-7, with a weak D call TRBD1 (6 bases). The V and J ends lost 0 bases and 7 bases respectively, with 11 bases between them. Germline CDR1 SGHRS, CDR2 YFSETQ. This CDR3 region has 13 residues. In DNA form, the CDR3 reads TGCGCCAGCAGCTTGGACAGGGTCGGGGAGCAGTACTTC. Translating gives CASSLDRVGEQYF.

DNA of the CDR3: TGTGCCAGCAGTCCCCGTCCCCCCTACGAGCAGTACTTC. It translates to CASSPRPPYEQYF. This chain uses TRBV28 with TRBJ2-7; D unresolved. The CDR3 has 13 amino acids. V was trimmed by 5 bases and J by 2 bases, leaving 10 bases between them. Looked up from germline, CDR1 is MDHEN and CDR2 is SYDVKM.

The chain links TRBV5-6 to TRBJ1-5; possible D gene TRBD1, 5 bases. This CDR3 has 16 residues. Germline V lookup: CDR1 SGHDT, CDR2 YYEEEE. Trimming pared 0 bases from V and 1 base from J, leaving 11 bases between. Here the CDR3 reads CASSLGWGRSNQPQHF. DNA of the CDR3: TGTGCCAGCAGCTTGGGCTGGGGCCGGAGCAATCAGCCCCAGCATTTT.

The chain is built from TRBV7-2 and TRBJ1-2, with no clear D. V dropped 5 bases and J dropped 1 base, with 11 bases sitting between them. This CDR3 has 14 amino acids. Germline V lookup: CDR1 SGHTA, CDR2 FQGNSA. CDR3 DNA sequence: TGTGCCAGCAGCCCCACGGAATTTAACTATGGCTACACCTTC. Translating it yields CASSPTEFNYGYTF.

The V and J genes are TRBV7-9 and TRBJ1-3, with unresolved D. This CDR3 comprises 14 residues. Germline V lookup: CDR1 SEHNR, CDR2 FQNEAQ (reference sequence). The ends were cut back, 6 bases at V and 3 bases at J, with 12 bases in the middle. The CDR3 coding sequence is TGTGCCAGCAGTCTCAGTGGACTTGGAAACACCATATATTTT. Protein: CASSLSGLGNTIYF. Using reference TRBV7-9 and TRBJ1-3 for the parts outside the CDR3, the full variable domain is DTGVSQNPRHKITKRGQNVTFRCDPISEHNRLYWYRQTLGQGPEFLTYFQNEAQLEKSRLLSDRFSAERPKGSFSTLEIQRTEQGDSAMYLCASSLSGLGNTIYFGEGSWLTVV.

Here the CDR3 reads CASRISTAINTEAFF. CDR3 coding DNA: TGTGCCAGCAGGATCTCCACGGCGATCAACACTGAAGCTTTCTTT. The chain uses TRBV7-9 and TRBJ1-1; no reliable D call. This CDR3 contains 15 residues. Per the germline V gene, CDR1 is SEHNR and CDR2 is FQNEAQ (reference sequence). Trimming pared 6 bases from V and 2 bases from J, leaving 16 bases between.

The CDR3 region is CASPGTSGRPLSYEQYF. The CDR3 coding sequence is TGTGCCAGCCCTGGGACTAGCGGGAGGCCCCTTTCCTACGAGCAGTACTTC. The V call is TRBV2, the J call TRBJ2-7, with 15 positions matching TRBD2. Trimming removed 8 bases from V and 1 base from J; junction bases left unmatched: 9. CDR1 SNHLY and CDR2 FYNNEI come from the germline V gene. The CDR3 is made up of 17 amino acids.

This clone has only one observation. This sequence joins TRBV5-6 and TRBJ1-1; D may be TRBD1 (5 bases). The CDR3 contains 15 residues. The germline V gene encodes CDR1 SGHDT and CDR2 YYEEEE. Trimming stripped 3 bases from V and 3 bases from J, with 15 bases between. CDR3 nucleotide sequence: TGTGCCAGCAGCTGGGACCCCGCGCCCGACACTGAAGCTTTCTTT. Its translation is CASSWDPAPDTEAFF.

The CDR3 is CASSLAQGSPRGYTF. CDR3 in DNA: TGTGCCAGCAGCTTAGCCCAGGGTAGCCCACGGGGCTACACCTTC. This sequence joins TRBV11-2 and TRBJ1-2; the D gene is possibly TRBD1 (5 bases). Per germline, CDR1 SGHAT and CDR2 FQNNGV. Trimming took 1 base from V and 8 from J, leaving 17 bases between them. This CDR3 region has 15 residues.

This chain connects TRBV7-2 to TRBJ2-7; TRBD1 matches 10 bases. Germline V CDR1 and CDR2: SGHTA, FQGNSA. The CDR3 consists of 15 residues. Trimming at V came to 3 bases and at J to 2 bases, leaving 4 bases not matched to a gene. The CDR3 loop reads CASSLDRGGPYEQYF. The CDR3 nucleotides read TGTGCCAGCAGCTTGGACAGGGGGGGACCCTACGAGCAGTACTTC. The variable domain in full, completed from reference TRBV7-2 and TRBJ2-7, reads GAGVSQSPSNKVTEKGKDVELRCDPISGHTALYWYRQSLGQGLEFLIYFQGNSAPDKSGLPSDRFSAERTGGSVSTLTIQRTQQEDSAVYLCASSLDRGGPYEQYFGPGTRLTVT.

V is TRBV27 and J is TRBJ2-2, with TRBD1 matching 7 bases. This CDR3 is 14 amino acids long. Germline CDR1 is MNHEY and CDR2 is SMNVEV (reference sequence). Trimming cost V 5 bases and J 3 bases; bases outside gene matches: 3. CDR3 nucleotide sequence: TGTGCCAGCAGTCTCGACAGGGACACCGGGGAGCTGTTTTTT. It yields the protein CASSLDRDTGELFF.

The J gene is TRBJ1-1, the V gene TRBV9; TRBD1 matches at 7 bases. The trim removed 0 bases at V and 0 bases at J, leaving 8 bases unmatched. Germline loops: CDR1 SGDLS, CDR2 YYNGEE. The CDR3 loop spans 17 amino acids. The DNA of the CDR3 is TGTGCCAGCAGCGTAGGGCGGGGTGGACAGGTGAACACTGAAGCTTTCTTT. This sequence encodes CASSVGRGGQVNTEAFF.

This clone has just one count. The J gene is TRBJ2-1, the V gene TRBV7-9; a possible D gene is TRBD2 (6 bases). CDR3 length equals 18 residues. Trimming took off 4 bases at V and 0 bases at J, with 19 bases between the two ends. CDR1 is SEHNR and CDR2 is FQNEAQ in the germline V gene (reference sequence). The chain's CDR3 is CASSSTIAAESSYNEQFF. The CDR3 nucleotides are TGTGCCAGCAGCTCCACAATAGCGGCCGAGAGCTCCTACAATGAGCAGTTCTTC. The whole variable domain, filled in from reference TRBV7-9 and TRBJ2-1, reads DTGVSQNPRHKITKRGQNVTFRCDPISEHNRLYWYRQTLGQGPEFLTYFQNEAQLEKSRLLSDRFSAERPKGSFSTLEIQRTEQGDSAMYLCASSSTIAAESSYNEQFFGPGTRLTVL.

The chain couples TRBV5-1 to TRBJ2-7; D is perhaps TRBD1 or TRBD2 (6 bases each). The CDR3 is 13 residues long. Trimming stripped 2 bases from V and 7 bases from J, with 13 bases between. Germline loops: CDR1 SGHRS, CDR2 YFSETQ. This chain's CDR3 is CASSFGQGREQYF. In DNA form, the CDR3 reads TGCGCCAGCAGCTTTGGGCAGGGGAGGGAGCAGTACTTC.

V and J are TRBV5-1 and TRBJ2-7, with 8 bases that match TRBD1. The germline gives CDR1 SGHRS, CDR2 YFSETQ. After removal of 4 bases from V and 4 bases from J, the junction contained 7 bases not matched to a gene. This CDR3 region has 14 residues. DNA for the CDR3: TGCGCCAGCAGCGACCGGGACAGGCCTTACGAGCAGTACTTC. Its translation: CASSDRDRPYEQYF.

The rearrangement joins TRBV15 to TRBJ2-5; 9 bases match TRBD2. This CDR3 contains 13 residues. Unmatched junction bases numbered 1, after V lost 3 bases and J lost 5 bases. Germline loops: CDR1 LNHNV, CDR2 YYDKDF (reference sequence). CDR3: CATSSGLAETQYF. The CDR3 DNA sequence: TGTGCCACCAGCAGCGGACTAGCGGAGACCCAGTACTTC.

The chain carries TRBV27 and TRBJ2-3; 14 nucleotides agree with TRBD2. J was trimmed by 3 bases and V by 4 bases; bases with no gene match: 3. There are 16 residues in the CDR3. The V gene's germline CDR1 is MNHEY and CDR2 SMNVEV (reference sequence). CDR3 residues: CASSSTSGGDTDTQYF. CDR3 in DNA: TGTGCCAGCAGTTCGACTAGCGGGGGGGATACAGATACGCAGTATTTT.

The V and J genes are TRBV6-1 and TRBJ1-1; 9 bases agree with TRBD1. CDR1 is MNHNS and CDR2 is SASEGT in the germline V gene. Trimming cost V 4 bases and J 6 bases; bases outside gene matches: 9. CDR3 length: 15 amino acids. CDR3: CASSGLTGGTPEAFF. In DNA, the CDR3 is TGTGCCAGCAGTGGATTGACAGGGGGAACGCCTGAAGCTTTCTTT.

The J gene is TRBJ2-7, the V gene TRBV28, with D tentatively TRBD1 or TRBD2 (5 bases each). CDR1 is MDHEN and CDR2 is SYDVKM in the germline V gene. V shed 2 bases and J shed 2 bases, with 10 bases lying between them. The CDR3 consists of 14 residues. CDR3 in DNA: TGTGCCAGCAGTTTAGGGACCGCAACCTACGAGCAGTACTTC. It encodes CASSLGTATYEQYF.